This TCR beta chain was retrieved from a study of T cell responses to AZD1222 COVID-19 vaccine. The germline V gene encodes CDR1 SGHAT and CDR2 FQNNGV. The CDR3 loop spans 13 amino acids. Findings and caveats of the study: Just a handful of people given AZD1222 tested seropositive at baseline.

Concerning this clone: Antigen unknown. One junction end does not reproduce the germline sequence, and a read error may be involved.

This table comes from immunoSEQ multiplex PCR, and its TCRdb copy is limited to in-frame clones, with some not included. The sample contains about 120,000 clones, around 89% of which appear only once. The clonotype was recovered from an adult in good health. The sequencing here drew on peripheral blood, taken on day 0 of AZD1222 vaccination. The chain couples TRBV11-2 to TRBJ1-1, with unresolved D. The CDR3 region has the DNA TGTGCCAGCACCTTAGAGATGAACACTGAAGCTTTCTTT. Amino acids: CASTLEMNTEAFF.